This TCR beta chain came from a study of immune cell composition in non-small cell lung cancer. Study results and limitations: Tumour-associated clones >0.5% occurred in roughly a third of adenocarcinomas, roughly 75% of squamous. No significant correlation existed between pack-years smoked and tumour clonality.

Trimming removed 5 bases at V and 5 bases at J, with 19 bases between. Germline V gives CDR1 SGHTA, CDR2 FQGNSA. This CDR3 has 16 residues. The normal lung sample lay at least 3 cm, and maximally far, from the tumour. Genomic DNA came from frozen unsorted single-cell suspensions. TCRdb's table, derived via immunoSEQ multiplex PCR, lists solely in-frame clones and lacks some. The sample records about 3,100 clones, about 73% being singletons. About this clone itself: Antigen specificity is unknown.

The source material was non-adjacent lung tissue. The source is a human donor with non-small cell lung cancer. The chain employs TRBV7-2 and TRBJ1-5; D possibly corresponds to TRBD1 (6 bases). The chain's CDR3 is CASSPGQSGAYQPQHF. CDR3 bases: TGTGCCAGCAGCCCAGGACAGAGCGGGGCTTATCAGCCCCAGCATTTT.